This T cell receptor (beta chain) was sequenced for a study of OX40 agonist ivuxolimab in advanced cancers. As for the study more broadly: The costimulatory receptor OX40 (CD134) was targeted by ivuxolimab, a fully human IgG2 agonistic monoclonal antibody. Intravenous ivuxolimab was administered to patients every 2 weeks at six dose levels: 0.01, 0.1, 0.3, 1.5, 3 and 10 mg/kg. Peripheral TCRbeta sequencing was intended to test whether TCR sequence diversity was altered and clonal T-cell expansion was caused by ivuxolimab. Prior anti-PD-1, anti-PD-L1 or anti-CTLA-4 therapy was permitted, and checkpoint inhibitors had been received by less than 45% of dose-escalation patients. In the dose-escalation cohort, roughly 82% of patients were male, and the mean age was 60 years with a range of roughly 20 to 80. The paper describes the monotherapy dose-escalation part (N = 52 patients) of the phase I trial of ivuxolimab. Of the 50 to 55 dose-escalation patients, hepatocellular carcinoma was present in roughly 19, melanoma in roughly 15, renal cell carcinoma in 9 and head and neck cancer in 9. Partial responses occurred in three dose-escalation patients, of whom one had hepatocellular carcinoma and two had cutaneous melanoma.

For sequencing of the TCRbeta CDR3 region, genomic DNA was extracted from the sorted cells. TCRbeta CDR3 regions were sequenced using the immunoSEQ Assay. The source is immuneACCESS, and TCRdb retained only in-frame sequences with V and J called. Part of the clones is not carried over; for the studies checked, unresolved V genes explain less than half of this, and the remainder is unexplained. Present in this sample are about 20,000 clones, 65% to 85% of which were seen just once. 20% to 25% of the sample comes from the top ten. Measured from the cysteine to the phenylalanine, the CDR3 is 12 residues long. The only DNA kept is the CDR3, 36 bases in frame from the first base. CDR1 and CDR2 were assigned from the germline V gene as MNHEY and SVGAGI. The V end gives up 4 bases and the J end 7 bases, leaving 4 bases in the junction not matched to a gene. The trial excluded patients who had a history of autoimmune disease or were on systemic immunosuppression. In every dose cohort, peripheral blood was drawn for TCR sequencing at baseline, cycle 4 day 1, and cycle 7 day 1. The samples were taken from a phase I, first-in-human, multicenter, open-label dose-escalation trial of ivuxolimab. Adults with locally advanced or metastatic melanoma, renal cell, hepatocellular, or head and neck squamous cell carcinoma were enrolled in the trial. Before TCR sequencing, CD4+ and CD8+ T cells were separately sorted from peripheral blood.

Overall results and qualifications from the work: After ivuxolimab, expanded clones were on average more numerous among CD8+ T cells than among CD4+ T cells. Which antigens the clonally expanded peripheral T cells were specific for was not determined. Partial responders in the 0.1-3.0 mg/kg groups had among the lowest normalized peripheral clonal expansion, especially among CD8+ T cells. At doses of 0.1 to 3.0 mg/kg, clonal expansion of both CD4+ and CD8+ blood T cells was observed from baseline to week 6. Low levels of normalized T-cell clonal expansion were also seen in some patients who did not respond.

Comments on this clone: It lacks a known antigen. It has no much larger one-base neighbor in the sample; base qualities were not kept.

This receptor chain uses TRBV6-5 and TRBJ2-7, and TRBD1 aligns with 7 junction nucleotides. The sequence was obtained from an adult with an advanced solid tumor such as melanoma, head and neck, liver or kidney cancer. The source was CD4+ or CD8+ T cells sorted from blood, collected in a trial of the OX40 agonist ivuxolimab. The CDR3 has the sequence CASSSSGGEQYF. Read as DNA, the sequence is TGTGCCAGCAGTTCCTCAGGGGGAGAGCAGTACTTC.